This T cell receptor (beta chain) emerged from a study of T cell responses to AZD1222 COVID-19 vaccine. Findings and caveats of the study: The study identified only five or six AZD1222 recipients as seropositive at baseline.

The data were produced by immunoSEQ multiplex PCR, yet TCRdb's version contains in-frame clones alone and is incomplete. The table records under 200,000 clones, 80% to 95% of them present only once. V was shortened by 1 base and J by 4 bases, with 7 bases between the two germline ends. The CDR3 is 13 amino acids. Germline assignment: CDR1 SEHNR and CDR2 FQNEAQ (reference sequence). Regarding this clone: The antigen is undetermined.

The sequencing used peripheral blood, collected on day 0 of AZD1222 vaccination. The sequence derives from an adult in good health. The chain couples TRBV7-9 to TRBJ1-2; D is unclear. CDR3 bases: TGTGCCAGCAGCTTAGAGGAGACCTATGGCTACACCTTC. Translating gives CASSLEETYGYTF. The complete variable domain, with remaining parts taken from reference TRBV7-9 and TRBJ1-2, reads DTGVSQNPRHKITKRGQNVTFRCDPISEHNRLYWYRQTLGQGPEFLTYFQNEAQLEKSRLLSDRFSAERPKGSFSTLEIQRTEQGDSAMYLCASSLEETYGYTFGSGTRLTVV.